This T cell receptor (beta chain) comes out of a study of T cell repertoires in cytomegalovirus infection. General study points: Dominating the ex vivo response were TCR beta clonotypes that were CMV-specific and HLA-C-restricted. Totalled public TCR beta family frequency picked out people who carried CMV plus the relevant HLA.

The V gene end was trimmed by 4 bases and the J gene end by 6 bases; junction bases not matched to a gene: 4. This CDR3 has 13 amino acids. Germline V gene sequence: CDR1 MNHEY, CDR2 SMNVEV (reference sequence). For this clonotype: Its target is not known.

MiXCR, applied by TCRdb to the reads, yields one record per CDR3 protein. Of 110,000 to 150,000 distinct CDR3 sequences in the sample, around 30% were seen once. V usage is TRBV27 and J usage is TRBJ2-3; 7 nucleotides match TRBD2. The source was CD8+ T cells from cultured PBMCs, collected from culture after CMV antigen stimulation. This receptor was obtained from a human donor in good health (CMV status not recorded). Some clones in this sample may be carry-over from other donors' samples. The CDR3 loop reads CASSSRGVDTQYF. CDR3 DNA: TGTGCCAGCAGTTCCCGGGGGGTGGATACGCAGTATTTT.